The subject of this entry is one TCR beta chain. These data belong to a study of T cell changes during pregnancy in multiple sclerosis. TCRdb's table, derived via immunoSEQ multiplex PCR, lists solely in-frame clones and lacks some. The table lists over 10,000 clones, about 91% of them singletons. The receptor was derived from a female donor in good health, enrolled as a control in a pregnancy study. Here the sequenced sample was CD8+ T cells from peripheral blood mononuclear cells, taken in the second trimester of pregnancy.

Here the CDR3 DNA reads TGTGCCAGTAGTATAGTCTTACGGACGGGGGTGGTGGACGAGACCCAGTACTTC. This sequence encodes CASSIVLRTGVVDETQYF. The rearrangement uses TRBV19 and TRBJ2-5, with a possible D match to TRBD2 (6 bases). The CDR3 spans 18 residues. The germline CDR1 and CDR2 sequences are LNHDA and SQIVND (reference sequence). Trimming stripped 1 base from V and 5 bases from J, with 23 bases between. The full variable domain, in which reference TRBV19 and TRBJ2-5 provide the parts outside the CDR3, is DGGITQSPKYLFRKEGQNVTLSCEQNLNHDAMYWYRQDPGQGLRLIYYSQIVNDFQKGDIAEGYSVSREKKESFPLTVTSAQKNPTAFYLCASSIVLRTGVVDETQYFGPGTRLLVL.